These 13 T cell receptor beta chains originate from one sample sequenced in a study of shared clonotypes between healthy human individuals. Assay used: immunoSEQ multiplex PCR; TCRdb lists only in-frame clones, some missing. The repertoire includes approximately 710,000 clones, about 90% of them detected once, and approximately 35% sits in the top ten. Sequencing was done on a sample of memory CD8+ T cells from PBMCs. Subset noted: CD45RO+ cells pooled with CCR7-negative TemRA cells. These receptors were obtained from a man aged 18 to 29 in good health. Some clones in this sample may be carry-over from other donors' samples.

The rearrangement links TRBV7-3 to TRBJ2-1; either TRBD1 or TRBD2 may supply D (5 bases each). This CDR3 spans 15 amino acids. Trimming took 5 bases from V and 6 from J, leaving 17 bases between them. Per the germline V gene, CDR1 is SGHTA and CDR2 is FQGTGA. Here the CDR3 reads CASSRLRGAPNEQFF. DNA of the CDR3: TGTGCCAGCAGCAGACTCCGAGGGGCCCCCAATGAGCAGTTCTTC.

The V gene is TRBV5-4, the J gene TRBJ2-7; the D gene is possibly TRBD1 (5 bases). The germline CDR1 and CDR2 sequences are SGHNT and YYREEE (reference sequence). Trimming took 4 bases from V and 2 from J, leaving 10 bases between them. The CDR3 runs to 13 residues. The CDR3: CASSLKTAYEQYF. In DNA, the CDR3 is TGTGCCAGCAGCCTCAAGACAGCCTACGAGCAGTACTTC.

J is TRBJ2-5 and V is TRBV30; D is possibly TRBD2 (6 bases). From germline, CDR1 is GTSNPN and CDR2 SVGIG (reference sequence). The CDR3 sequence is 11 residues long. Trimming took 5 bases from V and 4 from J, leaving 8 bases between them. The CDR3 coding sequence is TGTGCCTGGCGGGAGCGAGAGACCCAGTACTTC. As protein: CAWRERETQYF.

V is TRBV28 and J is TRBJ2-1, with 13 bases that match TRBD2. CDR1 MDHEN and CDR2 SYDVKM come from the germline V gene. CDR3 length: 19 residues. V lost 6 bases to trimming and J lost 6 bases; unmatched junction nucleotides: 17. CDR3 amino acids: CASSRRRTSGRYRANEQFF. The CDR3 region has the DNA TGTGCCAGCAGCCGGAGAAGGACTAGCGGGAGATATAGGGCCAATGAGCAGTTCTTC.

Here the CDR3 DNA reads TGTGCCAGCAGCCCAGGCACAGTCGTCGACAATGAGCAGTTCTTC. This encodes CASSPGTVVDNEQFF. V usage is TRBV7-2 and J usage is TRBJ2-1; D not certain. Trimming stripped 5 bases from V and 5 bases from J, with 16 bases between. Germline assignment: CDR1 SGHTA and CDR2 FQGNSA. The CDR3 has 15 amino acids.

The CDR3 bases are TGTGCCAGCAGTACAAGGACAGGGGGAACCTACAATGAGCAGTTCTTC. Protein product: CASSTRTGGTYNEQFF. V is TRBV28 and J is TRBJ2-1; TRBD1 matches at 10 bases. CDR1 MDHEN and CDR2 SYDVKM come from the germline V gene. The CDR3 loop spans 16 amino acids. Germline trimming cut 5 bases from V and 2 bases from J; bases unmatched to any gene: 6.

The rearrangement joins TRBV18 to TRBJ1-4, with TRBD1 matching 8 bases. There are 16 residues in the CDR3. Germline values: CDR1 KGHSH, CDR2 LQKENI. The V segment lost 6 bases and the J segment 0 bases; nucleotides outside the gene matches: 6. The CDR3 DNA is TGTGCCAGCTCTCCAGGGGGCCTTGCAACTAATGAAAAACTGTTTTTT. Amino acids: CASSPGGLATNEKLFF. Full variable domain (rest looked up from reference TRBV18 and TRBJ1-4): NAGVMQNPRHLVRRRGQEARLRCSPMKGHSHVYWYRQLPEEGLKFMVYLQKENIIDESGMPKERFSAEFPKEGPSILRIQQVVRGDSAAYFCASSPGGLATNEKLFFGSGTQLSVL.

This clone has only a few counts. The chain has TRBV19 and TRBJ1-2, with TRBD1 as a possible D gene (6 bases). The CDR3 runs 12 residues. CDR1 and CDR2 (germline): LNHDA, SQIVND (reference sequence). V lost 6 bases and J 3 bases, leaving 8 bases between the germline ends. DNA of the CDR3: TGTGCCAGTAGACAGGGTTACTATGGCTACACCTTC. It translates to CASRQGYYGYTF.

The chain combines TRBV6-1 with TRBJ2-7; 10 bases align to TRBD2. The length of the CDR3 is 15 residues. Per germline, CDR1 MNHNS and CDR2 SASEGT. With V trimmed by 1 base and J by 6 bases, 6 bases remained unmatched. The CDR3 region is CASSEETSGKSEQYF. CDR3 coding DNA: TGTGCCAGCAGTGAAGAAACTAGCGGGAAGAGCGAGCAGTACTTC.

This chain joins TRBV7-2 and TRBJ2-2; 8 bases align to TRBD2. This CDR3 spans 16 amino acids. The ends lost 5 bases at V and 2 bases at J; junction bases unmatched: 7. CDR1 is SGHTA and CDR2 is FQGNSA in the germline V gene. This CDR3 is CASSPWLAGNTGELFF. The CDR3 coding sequence is TGTGCCAGCAGCCCCTGGTTAGCGGGAAACACCGGGGAGCTGTTTTTT.

The V call is TRBV14, the J call TRBJ2-1; TRBD1 matches 9 bases. J gave up 2 bases and V 3 bases, and 5 bases lay outside the gene matches. The CDR3 totals 16 residues. Germline V gene data show CDR1 as SGHDN and CDR2 as FVKESK. The CDR3 region has the DNA TGTGCCAGCAGCCAGCTCACAGGGGGCCCCTACAATGAGCAGTTCTTC. As protein: CASSQLTGGPYNEQFF.

This clone was seen a few times. This sample includes further DNA sequences coding for the same CDR3. The chain joins TRBV7-9 to TRBJ2-7; 7 bases are shared with TRBD1. Germline CDR1 reads SEHNR; CDR2 reads FQNEAQ (reference sequence). With 3 bases clipped from V and 3 bases from J, the junction kept 2 bases outside the gene matches. The CDR3 has 13 amino acids. In DNA form, the CDR3 reads TGTGCCAGCAGCTTGCCAGGGGGCTACGAGCAGTACTTC. Protein: CASSLPGGYEQYF.

This chain links TRBV4-2 with TRBJ1-1, with TRBD1 as a possible D gene (5 bases). The germline CDR1 and CDR2 sequences are LGHNA and YNFKEQ. Trimming removed 0 bases from V and 7 bases from J, with 6 bases in between. CDR3 length: 12 amino acids. The CDR3 nucleotides are TGTGCCAGCAGCCAAGAAGGGGATGAAGCTTTCTTT. This codes for CASSQEGDEAFF.